The 14 T cell receptor beta chains in this list originate from one sample, sequenced in a study of CDR3 diversity in severe acne. TCRdb used MiXCR to reprocess the PCR reads, holding one entry per CDR3 protein. The sample has roughly 93,000 distinct CDR3 sequences, under 55% seen once; the top ten hold 9.5% to 13%. Sequenced: blood. The receptors stem from a male donor with severe acne vulgaris.

With respect to this clonotype: A much larger clone is a single base away; this may be a read error. The chain carries TRBV12-3 or TRBV12-4 and TRBJ2-1, with D uncertain. V dropped 7 bases and J dropped 5 bases, with 18 bases sitting between them. The CDR3 is 15 residues long. DNA for the CDR3: TGTGCCAGCACCCTAAGGTTCTGTATAAACAATGAGCAGTTCTTC. It translates to CASTLRFCINNEQFF.

Points on this clonotype: The CDR3 carries no conserved terminal phenylalanine or tryptophan, so it likely arises from a read error. The rearrangement uses TRBV29-1 and TRBJ2-7, with TRBD1 matching 7 bases. The ends lost 6 bases at V and 3 bases at J; junction bases unmatched: 8. This CDR3 contains 13 residues. Germline V gene lookup returns CDR1 SQVTM and CDR2 ANQGSEA. In nucleotides, the CDR3 is TGCAGCGTCGGATCCGGGACAGTCTACGAGCAGTACTCC. Its protein product is CSVGSGTVYEQYS.

Comment on this clonotype: This sequence may be a read error, since a much larger clone differs from it by one base. V and J are TRBV7-8 and TRBJ2-1; TRBD1 might be the D (7 bases). Germline V lookup: CDR1 SGHVS, CDR2 FQNEAQ. The CDR3 has 15 amino acids. V was cut by 5 bases and J by 6 bases, with 17 bases left in between. DNA for the CDR3: TGTGCCAGCAGCCCGCGGGACAGAACCTGCAATGAGCAGTTCTTC. Protein product: CASSPRDRTCNEQFF.

This clonotype counts as medium-sized (0.01 to 0.1%). V usage is TRBV20-1 and J usage is TRBJ2-5, with 9 bases lining up with TRBD1. The length of the CDR3 is 12 residues. Germline V gives CDR1 DFQATT, CDR2 SNEGSKA (reference sequence). For the CDR3, the DNA is TGCACCCTTGATGGGACAGGGATGACCCAGTACTTC. Translating it yields CTLDGTGMTQYF.

This clonotype occurred many times. The chain combines TRBV2 with TRBJ2-1; a possible D gene is TRBD2 (5 bases). CDR1 and CDR2 (germline): SNHLY, FYNNEI. V was pared by 10 bases and J by 1 base, with 14 bases between. The CDR3 sequence is 14 residues long. The CDR3 DNA sequence: TGTGCCACTTCGGAGCGGTCGTCCTACAATGAGCAGTTCTTC. Its translation is CATSERSSYNEQFF.

This clonotype was detected ten times or more. The CDR3 loop reads CASSKAGLGWNEQFF. CDR3 DNA: TGTGCCAGTAGTAAAGCGGGGCTCGGTTGGAATGAGCAGTTCTTC. J is TRBJ2-1 and V is TRBV19; 7 bases fit TRBD2. From germline, CDR1 is LNHDA and CDR2 SQIVND (reference sequence). The CDR3 loop spans 15 amino acids. Losses at the gene ends were 4 bases for V and 7 bases for J; bases not matched to a gene: 10. The whole variable domain, filled in from reference TRBV19 and TRBJ2-1, reads DGGITQSPKYLFRKEGQNVTLSCEQNLNHDAMYWYRQDPGQGLRLIYYSQIVNDFQKGDIAEGYSVSREKKESFPLTVTSAQKNPTAFYLCASSKAGLGWNEQFFGPGTRLTVL.

This clonotype was seen at least ten times. This chain joins TRBV9 and TRBJ1-2; D perhaps matches TRBD1 (5 bases). Germline-derived CDR1 and CDR2 are SGDLS and YYNGEE. V lost 5 bases and J 4 bases, leaving 18 bases between the germline ends. This CDR3 has 15 residues. The CDR3 bases are TGTGCCAGCAGTGACGAGCAGGGATCAGTCTATGGCTACACCTTC. Protein: CASSDEQGSVYGYTF.

This clonotype appeared a few times. The chain links TRBV19 to TRBJ2-3; tentatively, D is TRBD1 or TRBD2 (6 bases each). Looked up from germline, CDR1 is LNHDA and CDR2 is SQIVND (reference sequence). V was shortened by 2 bases and J by 4 bases, with 10 bases between the two germline ends. The CDR3 covers 14 residues. CDR3 bases: TGTGCCAGTAGTATAACAAGGGGGGCAGATACGCAGTATTTT. Its protein product is CASSITRGADTQYF.

The chain couples TRBV19 to TRBJ2-2; no reliable D call. Germline V gene lookup returns CDR1 LNHDA and CDR2 SQIVND (reference sequence). V shed 7 bases and J shed 2 bases, with 8 bases lying between them. The CDR3 loop spans 13 amino acids. The CDR3 protein is CASMAKNTGELFF. The CDR3 DNA reads TGTGCCAGTATGGCTAAAAACACCGGGGAGCTGTTTTTT.

The sample holds a few counts of this clonotype. The J gene is TRBJ2-1, the V gene TRBV5-1; TRBD2 matches 7 bases. The CDR3 consists of 17 residues. The germline gives CDR1 SGHRS, CDR2 YFSETQ. V gave up 0 bases and J gave up 4 bases; unmatched junction bases: 10. The CDR3 nucleotides are TGCGCCAGCAGCTTGGACTCCGGCGGGAGTTGGTACAATGAGCAGTTCTTC. Protein: CASSLDSGGSWYNEQFF.

The rearrangement joins TRBV5-4 to TRBJ1-3; D not resolved. This CDR3 spans 16 amino acids. V lost 3 bases and J 2 bases, leaving 15 bases between the germline ends. The germline V gene has CDR1 SGHNT and CDR2 YYREEE (reference sequence). Written as DNA, the CDR3 is TGTGCCAGCAGCTCCCCTGGCCCCCGTACTGGAAACACCATATATTTT. Amino acid sequence: CASSSPGPRTGNTIYF.

J is TRBJ2-3 and V is TRBV24-1; D might be TRBD2 (6 bases). CDR1 and CDR2 from the germline V gene are KGHDR and SFDVKD. The V gene lost 4 bases and the J gene lost 10 bases, with 11 bases spanning the gap. CDR3 length: 12 amino acids. The chain's CDR3 is CATSEYSGAQYF. In DNA form, the CDR3 reads TGTGCCACCAGTGAATATTCGGGGGCGCAGTATTTT.

With respect to this clonotype: Without the conserved terminal phenylalanine or tryptophan, this CDR3 likely stems from a read error. It is unclear where the CDR3 begins or ends on the DNA, so no DNA is shown, and the CDR3 is as TCRdb lists it. The chain links TRBV29-1 to TRBJ2-2; the table's D call of TRBD2 was not tested on the DNA. From germline, CDR1 is SQVTM and CDR2 ANQGSEA. The CDR3 region is 17 residues in length, termini included. CDR3: CSVEKAEPPQNTGELVL.

The V and J genes are TRBV19 and TRBJ2-2, with D unresolved. Germline values: CDR1 LNHDA, CDR2 SQIVND (reference sequence). V was pared by 1 base and J by 3 bases, with 9 bases between. This CDR3 region has 15 residues. In DNA form, the CDR3 reads TGTGCCAGTAGTATAGGCAGGCTGTACACCGGGGAGCTGTTTTTT. Amino acids: CASSIGRLYTGELFF.